The entry below gives a single T cell receptor beta chain sequence along with its context. What it binds is not known. Here immunoSEQ multiplex PCR was the method, and the copy in TCRdb shows in-frame clones only, minus some. The repertoire consists of 200,000 to 250,000 clones, with about nine tenths occurring once and the leading ten covering about 2%. Germline CDR1 ENHRY, CDR2 SYGVKD. This CDR3 is 15 amino acids long. Between the trimmed V and J ends, which lost 3 bases and 2 bases, there was a span of 11 bases. This specimen comes from a study of cytomegalovirus exposure and HLA in healthy donors. Study-wide results and limits: Among TCR sequences, most were rare, though some public TCRs appeared in many donors. Researchers counted around 150 TCR beta chains as cytomegalovirus-associated.

This TCR was sampled from a woman aged 18-29 years in good health and CMV-seropositive. This chain uses TRBV10-3 with TRBJ1-5; a possible D gene is TRBD1 (5 bases). The sample taken for sequencing was PBMCs. The CDR3 spells CAISEGSGGNQPQHF. Written as DNA, the CDR3 is TGTGCCATCAGTGAAGGGTCGGGGGGCAATCAGCCCCAGCATTTT.